This T cell receptor (beta chain) was captured in a study of blood T cells in healthy people across ages. Whole-study context: Through template switching, about one barcoded beta molecule was captured per two T cells, as measured in model experiments. Overall study results and limits: Both naive CD4+ cell counts and diversity were greater in long-lived donors than in aged donors.

Approximately 9.6 milliliters of peripheral blood were drawn from each donor into EDTA-treated tubes. This clonotype was observed a handful of times. Its antigen is still unknown. It was with a sample-barcoded 5' primer and a J-beta primer mix that a second PCR of roughly 7 to 12 cycles was run. Every molecule of cDNA carried a tag from a template-switch adaptor with 12 random nucleotides. TCRdb re-analysed the 5' RACE reads in MiXCR, keeping a single row per CDR3 protein. The sample yields around 2 million distinct CDR3 sequences, about two fifths seen once. From germline, CDR1 is SQVTM and CDR2 ANQGSEA. Trimming removed 4 bases at V and 1 base at J, with 11 bases between. The CDR3 loop spans 14 amino acids.

The chain has TRBV29-1 and TRBJ2-1; D is unresolved. The material sequenced was blood. The receptor's source is a human donor in good health. CDR3: CSVGTTPSYNEQFF. Written as DNA, the CDR3 is TGCAGCGTTGGGACCACGCCTTCCTACAATGAGCAGTTCTTC.